The 13 T cell receptor beta chains presented below share a single source sample, sequenced in a study of cytomegalovirus exposure and HLA in healthy donors. 13 Jbeta primers and 60 Vbeta primers were used for the PCR. Generated by immunoSEQ multiplex PCR, the TCRdb table keeps only in-frame clones and is missing some. The data hold 60,000 to 70,000 clones, with just over 65% observed a single time. The sequencing sample was made of PBMCs. The receptors were sampled from a woman in her 30s in good health and CMV-seronegative.

The chain recombines TRBV5-1 with TRBJ1-5; 7 bases line up with TRBD1. Per germline, CDR1 SGHRS and CDR2 YFSETQ. The CDR3 runs to 17 residues. After removal of 0 bases from V and 7 bases from J, the junction contained 13 bases not matched to a gene. The CDR3 bases are TGCGCCAGCAGCTTGGGTACAGGGGCTGATTCGGGACAGCCCCAGCATTTT. Translating it yields CASSLGTGADSGQPQHF.

This clone has a handful of counts. The chain links TRBV6-5 to TRBJ2-7; 9 bases fit TRBD1. Germline trimming cut 5 bases from V and 5 bases from J; bases unmatched to any gene: 4. The CDR3 spans 13 residues. CDR1 is MNHEY, CDR2 SVGAGI, per germline. The CDR3 is CASSPQGAHEQYF. The CDR3 DNA reads TGTGCCAGCAGTCCACAGGGGGCCCACGAGCAGTACTTC.

This clone has a handful of counts. The chain joins TRBV19 to TRBJ2-1, with no clear D. Germline assignment: CDR1 LNHDA and CDR2 SQIVND (reference sequence). The CDR3 sequence is 12 residues long. V dropped 5 bases and J dropped 4 bases, with 6 bases sitting between them. CDR3 in amino acids: CASSWSYNEQFF. Written as DNA, the CDR3 is TGTGCCAGTAGTTGGAGTTACAATGAGCAGTTCTTC.

The J gene is TRBJ1-5, the V gene TRBV7-9, with 8 bases identical to TRBD1. CDR1 and CDR2 (germline): SEHNR, FQNEAQ (reference sequence). The CDR3 is 15 amino acids. With V trimmed by 5 bases and J by 0 bases, 3 bases remained unmatched. Here the CDR3 DNA reads TGTGCCAGCAGCGGGACAGGACTTAGCAATCAGCCCCAGCATTTT. Protein: CASSGTGLSNQPQHF.

The sample holds a few counts of this clone. The chain employs TRBV7-2 and TRBJ1-6; a weak D match, TRBD1 (5 bases). V lost 5 bases and J lost 1, with 18 bases in between. Germline CDR1 is SGHTA and CDR2 is FQGNSA. This CDR3 contains 18 residues. The DNA for the CDR3 is TGTGCCAGCAGCCCTACAGGAGTCGGCAATTCCTATAATTCACCCCTCCACTTT. Translation: CASSPTGVGNSYNSPLHF.

The chain has TRBV29-1 and TRBJ1-2; 10 bases map to TRBD1. Losses at the gene ends were 7 bases for V and 5 bases for J; bases not matched to a gene: 7. Germline CDR1 reads SQVTM; CDR2 reads ANQGSEA. The CDR3 is 13 amino acids. In nucleotides, the CDR3 is TGCAGCGAGACAGGGGGCAGTCGGTATGGCTACACCTTC. As protein: CSETGGSRYGYTF.

This chain joins TRBV10-3 and TRBJ2-3; D might be TRBD1 (6 bases). Germline V CDR1 and CDR2: ENHRY, SYGVKD. The CDR3 is made up of 15 amino acids. V was pared by 10 bases and J by 0 bases, with 17 bases between. CDR3 DNA sequence: TGTGCCAGCAATGCCGGACAGCTTAGCACAGATACGCAGTATTTT. This sequence encodes CASNAGQLSTDTQYF.

This clone came up a few times. This chain connects TRBV4-1 to TRBJ2-1; a weak D match, TRBD1 (6 bases). Germline V gives CDR1 MGHRA, CDR2 YSYEKL. The CDR3 sequence is 18 residues long. Trimming removed 0 bases from V and 6 bases from J, with 21 bases in between. Here the CDR3 reads CASSQDRAQGGGLNEQFF. The DNA of the CDR3 is TGCGCCAGCAGCCAAGATAGGGCTCAGGGTGGGGGCCTCAATGAGCAGTTCTTC.

The gene calls are TRBV27 and TRBJ2-1, with D perhaps TRBD1 (7 bases). V lost 3 bases and J 3 bases, leaving 12 bases between the germline ends. Germline assignment: CDR1 MNHEY and CDR2 SMNVEV (reference sequence). This CDR3 comprises 15 residues. The CDR3 sequence is CASSFAGQLYNEQFF. CDR3 sequence (DNA): TGTGCCAGCAGTTTTGCGGGACAGCTCTACAATGAGCAGTTCTTC.

The gene calls are TRBV4-3 and TRBJ2-5; D call uncertain. Trimming cost V 3 bases and J 1 base, with 6 bases left between them. The CDR3 has 13 residues. Germline assignment: CDR1 LGHNA and CDR2 YSLEER. CDR3 in amino acids: CASSQRPQETQYF. Here the CDR3 DNA reads TGCGCCAGCAGCCAGCGGCCCCAAGAGACCCAGTACTTC.

This clone was seen only a few times. This is likely an artifact of a read error, given a far larger clone one base away. The chain is built from TRBV6-4 and TRBJ1-6; D is undetermined. CDR1 is MRHNA and CDR2 is SNTAGT in the germline V gene. The CDR3 is 13 residues long. Trimming took off 6 bases at V and 7 bases at J, with 10 bases between the two ends. CDR3 in amino acids: CASSGGKNSPLHF. CDR3 coding DNA: TGTGCCAGCAGCGGAGGTAAAAATTCACCCCTCCACTTT.

This chain links TRBV10-3 with TRBJ1-4, with 9 bases that match TRBD1. Germline CDR1 is ENHRY and CDR2 is SYGVKD. The CDR3 runs to 13 residues. The V segment lost 6 bases and the J segment 8 bases; nucleotides outside the gene matches: 4. The CDR3 here is CAIRGQGGEKLFF. CDR3 bases: TGTGCCATCAGGGGACAGGGCGGGGAAAAACTGTTTTTT.

The chain couples TRBV28 to TRBJ1-4; tentative D call: TRBD1 (5 bases). The CDR3 has 15 residues. V gave up 1 base and J gave up 6 bases, with 12 bases separating them. CDR1 and CDR2 (germline): MDHEN, SYDVKM. CDR3 sequence: CASSLSGLVHEKLFF. The CDR3 bases are TGTGCCAGCAGTTTATCAGGGTTGGTTCATGAAAAACTGTTTTTT.